The 9 T cell receptor beta chains below all came from one sample that was sequenced in a study of cytotoxic CD8 clonotypes in ibrutinib-treated CLL. Some clones are missing from TCRdb's copy, which holds only in-frame ones; the method was immunoSEQ multiplex PCR. The sample carries tens of thousands of clones, just over 70% recorded once. The source was PBMCs, collected at disease progression, from a patient treated with ibrutinib. The receptor source for this set is a human donor with chronic lymphocytic leukemia.

As DNA, the CDR3 is TGTGCCAGCAGAAAATGGGGTGGCTCCGGGGGGCCTGGGGCCAACGTCCTGACTTTC. The encoded protein is CASRKWGGSGGPGANVLTF. This rearrangement joins TRBV28 to TRBJ2-6, with D possibly TRBD2 on 7 matching bases. The CDR3 has 19 residues. Germline CDR1 reads MDHEN; CDR2 reads SYDVKM. Trimming pared 6 bases from V and 2 bases from J, leaving 23 bases between.

This clone was seen a handful of times. The chain uses TRBV7-9 and TRBJ1-2; tentative D call: TRBD1 (6 bases). This CDR3 region has 14 residues. V was shortened by 4 bases and J by 5 bases, with 14 bases between the two germline ends. Germline values: CDR1 SEHNR, CDR2 FQNEAQ (reference sequence). In nucleotides, the CDR3 is TGTGCCAGCAGCTCCCGGACAGCTTCTTATGGCTACACCTTC. Translation gives CASSSRTASYGYTF.

V is TRBV30 and J is TRBJ1-2; 7 bases map to TRBD1. Looked up from germline, CDR1 is GTSNPN and CDR2 is SVGIG (reference sequence). CDR3 length: 13 residues. The J segment lost 6 bases and the V segment lost 0 bases, leaving 4 bases of the junction unmatched. The CDR3 nucleotides are TGTGCCTGGAGTGTTGGGGACAGAAATGGCTACACCTTC. This codes for CAWSVGDRNGYTF.

The chain is built from TRBV7-6 and TRBJ1-1; 7 nucleotides align to TRBD1. CDR1 and CDR2 from the germline V gene are SGHVS and FNYEAQ. The CDR3 is made up of 14 amino acids. Unmatched junction bases numbered 9, after V lost 5 bases and J lost 6 bases. CDR3 region: CASSPGTASPEAFF. The DNA of the CDR3 is TGTGCCAGCAGCCCAGGGACAGCTAGCCCTGAAGCTTTCTTT. Supplemented by reference TRBV7-6 and TRBJ1-1, the full variable domain reads GAGVSQSPRYKVTKRGQDVALRCDPISGHVSLYWYRQALGQGPEFLTYFNYEAQQDKSGLPNDRFSAERPEGSISTLTIQRTEQRDSAMYRCASSPGTASPEAFFGQGTRLTVV.

This chain connects TRBV28 to TRBJ2-7; 7 bases match TRBD2. Germline CDR1 MDHEN, CDR2 SYDVKM. The CDR3 is made up of 14 amino acids. V was pared by 3 bases and J by 3 bases, with 5 bases of the junction left unmatched. CDR3 sequence: CASSLAGRGYEQYF. The CDR3, as DNA: TGTGCCAGCAGTTTGGCGGGGAGGGGCTACGAGCAGTACTTC.

The chain links TRBV4-1 to TRBJ1-2; D may be TRBD1 (6 bases). The CDR3 contains 17 residues. Trimming took 2 bases from V and 2 from J, leaving 18 bases between them. CDR1 and CDR2 from the germline V gene are MGHRA and YSYEKL. The CDR3 sequence: CASSQLHTGSLNYGYTF. CDR3 bases: TGCGCCAGCAGCCAACTCCACACAGGGTCGTTAAACTATGGCTACACCTTC.

In its sample, this clone was seen once. This chain connects TRBV29-1 to TRBJ2-6, with D tentatively TRBD1 (6 bases). This CDR3 contains 15 residues. The germline V and J ends were trimmed by 5 bases and 1 base, with 12 bases remaining between them. Germline-derived CDR1 and CDR2 are SQVTM and ANQGSEA. DNA for the CDR3: TGCAGCGTTACAAAGGGGGTATCTGGGGCCAACGTCCTGACTTTC. Its protein product is CSVTKGVSGANVLTF.

The chain combines TRBV2 with TRBJ2-1; no reliable D call. The V end lost 6 bases, the J end lost 9 bases, and 12 bases lay between the germline ends. This CDR3 contains 12 residues. The germline CDR1 and CDR2 sequences are SNHLY and FYNNEI. The CDR3 DNA reads as TGTGCCAGCAGGGCAGAGGTGCGTGAGCAGTTCTTC. It yields the protein CASRAEVREQFF.

V and J are TRBV4-2 and TRBJ1-4; no definite D call. The CDR3 is 12 residues long. Germline CDR1 reads LGHNA; CDR2 reads YNFKEQ. Trimming cost V 3 bases and J 8 bases, with 7 bases left between them. The CDR3 region has the DNA TGTGCCAGCAGCCAGTGGGAGGAAAAACTGTTTTTT. Translated, it gives CASSQWEEKLFF.